The 27 T cell receptor beta chains given below trace back to one sample, sequenced in a study of CD8 T cells in ankylosing spondylitis. Study results and caveats: Fewer than ten highly homologous variants made up a TCR beta motif that seemed to typify ankylosing spondylitis blood.

No cognate antigen is known for these TCRs. TCRdb re-derived calls from the 5' RACE reads in MiXCR, one entry per CDR3 protein. The sample carries hundreds of thousands of distinct CDR3 sequences, about an eighth recorded once. The material sequenced was blood, either unsorted or a sorted T cell fraction (not recorded which). The receptor set was obtained from a male donor with ankylosing spondylitis.

In its sample, this clonotype was seen many times. The rearrangement uses TRBV4-3 and TRBJ2-1, with 7 bases matching TRBD1. The CDR3 contains 15 residues. Germline values: CDR1 LGHNA, CDR2 YSLEER. Trimming took 4 bases from V and 6 from J; bases not matched to a gene: 9. CDR3 amino acids: CASSPLDRDSNEQFF. The DNA for the CDR3 is TGCGCCAGCAGCCCTCTCGACCGGGACAGCAATGAGCAGTTCTTC.

This clonotype was seen only a few times. J is TRBJ2-7 and V is TRBV7-2; D is undetermined. Germline loops: CDR1 SGHTA, CDR2 FQGNSA. V was clipped by 9 bases and J by 4 bases, with 7 bases between them. The CDR3 loop spans 10 amino acids. The CDR3 DNA reads as TGTGCCAGGTTGTTTTACGAGCAGTACTTC. Protein sequence: CARLFYEQYF.

The chain combines TRBV6-2 or TRBV6-3 with TRBJ2-5, with D possibly being TRBD1 (6 bases). The V gene's germline CDR1 is MNHEY and CDR2 SVGEGT. The V end lost 6 bases, the J end lost 7 bases, and 12 bases lay between the germline ends. The CDR3 extends over 12 amino acids. The CDR3 nucleotides read TGTGCCAGCAGAACAGGGAAGGGGACCCAGTACTTC. Translating gives CASRTGKGTQYF.

This clonotype has just a few counts. The chain carries TRBV7-2 and TRBJ2-3, with TRBD2 identical over 7 bases. This CDR3 contains 15 residues. In germline, CDR1 is SGHTA, CDR2 FQGNSA. With V trimmed by 6 bases and J by 2 bases, 8 bases remained unmatched. CDR3 amino acids: CASRPPGLDTDTQYF. CDR3 nucleotide sequence: TGTGCCAGCAGACCACCCGGACTAGACACAGATACGCAGTATTTT.

The table lists this clonotype with many counts. The chain combines TRBV7-2 with TRBJ1-1; D gene ambiguous. Between the trimmed V and J ends, which lost 4 bases and 2 bases, there was a span of 8 bases. The germline gives CDR1 SGHTA, CDR2 FQGNSA. CDR3 length: 13 residues. CDR3 sequence (DNA): TGTGCCAGCAGCTCCCAGGTTAACACTGAAGCTTTCTTT. Translating it yields CASSSQVNTEAFF.

This clonotype was recorded many times. This chain links TRBV12-3 or TRBV12-4 with TRBJ1-2, with D possibly matching TRBD1 (6 bases). V lost 5 bases and J lost 4, with 14 bases in between. The CDR3 runs to 14 residues. The CDR3 loop is CASSRPRGGYGYTF. In nucleotides, the CDR3 is TGTGCCAGCAGTCGGCCAAGGGGGGGCTATGGCTACACCTTC.

This clonotype was seen a handful of times. This sequence joins TRBV11-2 and TRBJ2-2, with TRBD2 identical over 9 bases. V lost 3 bases to trimming and J lost 0 bases; unmatched junction nucleotides: 8. The germline V gene encodes CDR1 SGHAT and CDR2 FQNNGV. The CDR3 has 18 residues. The CDR3 sequence is CASSLPHPSGTNTGELFF. As DNA, the CDR3 is TGTGCCAGCAGCTTGCCCCACCCTAGCGGGACGAACACCGGGGAGCTGTTTTTT.

This clonotype was recorded at least ten times. This chain joins TRBV12-3 or TRBV12-4 and TRBJ2-2; D not resolved. V lost 7 bases and J lost 0, with 9 bases in between. The CDR3 is 14 amino acids. CDR3 DNA sequence: TGTGCCAGCACAACACGGGCGAACACCGGGGAGCTGTTTTTT. Translation gives CASTTRANTGELFF.

This clonotype came up a few times. The rearrangement uses TRBV20-1 and TRBJ2-7, with D perhaps matching TRBD2 (6 bases). The CDR3 covers 14 residues. With 1 base removed from V and 3 bases from J, the gap between germline ends came to 13 bases. Germline V gene data show CDR1 as DFQATT and CDR2 as SNEGSKA (reference sequence). The CDR3 DNA reads TGCAGTGCTAGAGCAGGAGGGGTGGACTACGAGCAGTACTTC. Encoded protein: CSARAGGVDYEQYF.

A single count supports this clonotype. The chain employs TRBV7-9 and TRBJ2-7; the D is unclear. Looked up from germline, CDR1 is SEHNR and CDR2 is FQNEAQ (reference sequence). The CDR3 consists of 13 residues. Trimming removed 1 base from V and 6 bases from J, with 10 bases in between. CDR3 DNA: TGTGCCAGCAGCTTAGAAGCGCCGGGCGAGCAGTACTTC. This gives the protein CASSLEAPGEQYF.

CDR3 nucleotide sequence: TGCAGCTTGGCGACAGGTATCGCGGAGACCCAGTACTTC. Amino acids: CSLATGIAETQYF. This rearrangement joins TRBV29-1 to TRBJ2-5; D might be TRBD1 (6 bases). There are 13 residues in the CDR3. Germline-derived CDR1 and CDR2 are SQVTM and ANQGSEA. V dropped 8 bases and J dropped 5 bases, with 18 bases sitting between them.

This chain joins TRBV20-1 and TRBJ2-7; 7 nucleotides agree with TRBD2. This CDR3 has 16 amino acids. Germline values: CDR1 DFQATT, CDR2 SNEGSKA (reference sequence). V lost 0 bases to trimming and J lost 1 base; unmatched junction nucleotides: 9. CDR3 sequence: CSARDPGGPRSYEQYF. Written as DNA, the CDR3 is TGCAGTGCTAGAGATCCGGGAGGACCTCGATCCTACGAGCAGTACTTC.

The chain is built from TRBV11-1 and TRBJ2-7, with a tentative D call TRBD2 (5 bases). Looked up from germline, CDR1 is SGHAT and CDR2 is FQDESV (reference sequence). With 4 bases removed from V and 7 bases from J, the gap between germline ends came to 8 bases. This CDR3 has 11 amino acids. The CDR3 nucleotides read TGTGCCAGCAGCTCTCGGAGGGAGCAGTACTTC. Amino acids: CASSSRREQYF. The variable domain in full, with the rest retrieved from reference TRBV11-1 and TRBJ2-7, is EAEVAQSPRYKITEKSQAVAFWCDPISGHATLYWYRQILGQGPELLVQFQDESVVDDSQLPKDRFSAERLKGVDSTLKIQPAELGDSAMYLCASSSRREQYFGPGTRLTVT.

V and J are TRBV5-1 and TRBJ2-3; 7 bases are shared with TRBD1. This CDR3 spans 15 amino acids. Germline V gene lookup returns CDR1 SGHRS and CDR2 YFSETQ. V dropped 4 bases and J dropped 2; count of bases not matched to a gene: 7. The CDR3 coding sequence is TGCGCCAGCAGCAAAACAGGGGCCCCCACAGATACGCAGTATTTT. This encodes CASSKTGAPTDTQYF.

This chain uses TRBV6-2 or TRBV6-3 with TRBJ2-7; tentatively, D is TRBD1 or TRBD2 (5 bases each). CDR1 and CDR2 (germline): MNHEY, SVGEGT. V gave up 11 bases and J gave up 3 bases, with 14 bases separating them. The CDR3 runs to 12 residues. The CDR3 sequence: CAVRDGYYEQYF. The DNA of the CDR3 is TGTGCCGTACGGGACGGCTACTACGAGCAGTACTTC.

In its sample, this clonotype was seen a few times. This chain uses TRBV7-6 with TRBJ1-3; D gene ambiguous. Germline V gene data show CDR1 as SGHVS and CDR2 as FNYEAQ. Deletions cut 5 bases from V and 4 bases from J, with 6 bases between. The CDR3 totals 12 residues. The CDR3 reads CASSMPGNTIYF. The CDR3 DNA reads TGTGCCAGCAGCATGCCAGGAAACACCATATATTTT.

The table lists this clonotype with many counts. The rearrangement links TRBV29-1 to TRBJ2-7, with D hard to call. Germline lookup yields CDR1 SQVTM and CDR2 ANQGSEA. The CDR3 is 11 residues long. With 4 bases removed from V and 6 bases from J, the gap between germline ends came to 10 bases. This chain's CDR3 is CSVGAAGEQYF. The CDR3, as DNA: TGCAGCGTTGGGGCGGCCGGCGAGCAGTACTTC.

V is TRBV12-3 or TRBV12-4 and J is TRBJ2-1; possibly TRBD1 for D (6 bases). V dropped 7 bases and J dropped 5 bases, with 21 bases sitting between them. The CDR3 contains 16 residues. The CDR3 DNA follows: TGTGCCAGCAATCCAGGCGGCAGGGGAACCCACAATGAGCAGTTCTTC. As protein: CASNPGGRGTHNEQFF.

This clonotype showed up just a few times. V gene TRBV6-1 combines with J gene TRBJ1-6, with 7 nucleotides matching TRBD1. Looked up from germline, CDR1 is MNHNS and CDR2 is SASEGT. CDR3 length equals 14 residues. The V segment lost 8 bases and the J segment 7 bases; nucleotides outside the gene matches: 8. The CDR3: CASGHRGKNSPLHF. The DNA for the CDR3 is TGTGCCAGCGGCCACAGGGGTAAGAATTCACCCCTCCACTTT.

CDR3: CSAGDYSFSYEQYF. In DNA, the CDR3 is TGCAGTGCTGGGGACTACAGTTTTTCCTACGAGCAGTACTTC. This chain uses TRBV20-1 with TRBJ2-7, with 7 nucleotides matching TRBD2. The V and J ends lost 5 bases and 1 base, in that order; junction bases with no gene match: 8. Germline CDR1 and CDR2: DFQATT and SNEGSKA (reference sequence). CDR3 length: 14 residues.

At least ten counts were recorded for this clonotype. V usage is TRBV4-2 and J usage is TRBJ1-2; unclear D gene. This CDR3 region has 15 residues. The germline V and J ends were trimmed by 1 base and 5 bases, with 14 bases remaining between them. The germline V gene encodes CDR1 LGHNA and CDR2 YNFKEQ. The CDR3 region is CASSQVGSLGYGYTF. CDR3 nucleotide sequence: TGTGCCAGCAGCCAAGTTGGGTCGCTGGGGTATGGCTACACCTTC.

This rearrangement joins TRBV7-2 to TRBJ1-2; D may be TRBD1 (5 bases). This CDR3 comprises 15 residues. Germline loops: CDR1 SGHTA, CDR2 FQGNSA. Trimming took 5 bases from V and 4 from J, leaving 17 bases between them. CDR3 sequence reads: CASSPQVSGSYGYTF. For the CDR3, the DNA is TGTGCCAGCAGCCCTCAGGTTTCAGGGAGCTATGGCTACACCTTC.

At least ten counts were recorded for this clonotype. This sequence joins TRBV10-3 and TRBJ2-1; no clear D gene. CDR1 is ENHRY and CDR2 is SYGVKD in the germline V gene. V was cut by 4 bases and J by 0 bases, with 7 bases left in between. The CDR3 consists of 14 residues. The CDR3, as DNA: TGTGCCATCAGTGTGGATGGCTCCTACAATGAGCAGTTCTTC. Encoded protein: CAISVDGSYNEQFF.

In this sample, this clonotype turned up many times. The chain has TRBV5-1 and TRBJ1-1; possibly TRBD1 for D (5 bases). V was cut by 1 base and J by 1 base, with 11 bases left in between. CDR3 size: 15 residues. Germline V gene sequence: CDR1 SGHRS, CDR2 YFSETQ. In nucleotides, the CDR3 is TGCGCCAGCAGCTTGTTTGGGGGACGGAACACTGAAGCTTTCTTT. Translation gives CASSLFGGRNTEAFF. The entire variable domain, with the rest obtained from reference TRBV5-1 and TRBJ1-1, is as follows: KAGVTQTPRYLIKTRGQQVTLSCSPISGHRSVSWYQQTPGQGLQFLFEYFSETQRNKGNFPGRFSGRQFSNSRSEMNVSTLELGDSALYLCASSLFGGRNTEAFFGQGTRLTVV.

In its sample, this clonotype was seen a few times. The chain recombines TRBV9 with TRBJ1-1; possibly TRBD1 for D (6 bases). The CDR3 runs to 14 residues. Trimming pared 2 bases from V and 3 bases from J, leaving 11 bases between. The germline V gene encodes CDR1 SGDLS and CDR2 YYNGEE. CDR3 sequence (DNA): TGTGCCAGCAGCGTGGGGGCAGGGGACACTGAAGCTTTCTTT. Residues: CASSVGAGDTEAFF.

This clonotype occurred many times. The chain links TRBV29-1 to TRBJ1-2, with TRBD1 matching 8 bases. The CDR3 extends over 16 amino acids. J gave up 2 bases and V 0 bases, and 8 bases lay outside the gene matches. CDR1 SQVTM and CDR2 ANQGSEA come from the germline V gene. The CDR3 region has the DNA TGCAGCGTTGAAGAGGTGGGGAACAGGGGGAACTATGGCTACACCTTC. Its protein product is CSVEEVGNRGNYGYTF.

This clonotype was observed a handful of times. The chain uses TRBV30 and TRBJ2-3; no reliable D call. In germline, CDR1 is GTSNPN, CDR2 SVGIG (reference sequence). The V end lost 1 base, the J end lost 2 bases, and 7 bases lay between the germline ends. CDR3 length equals 13 residues. In DNA, the CDR3 is TGTGCCTGGAGTGGCGGTGACACAGATACGCAGTATTTT. As protein: CAWSGGDTDTQYF.